Below are 29 T cell receptor beta chains sequenced from a single sample in a study of shared clonotypes between healthy human individuals. Clones were read by immunoSEQ multiplex PCR, and TCRdb kept only the in-frame ones, dropping some. Of about a million clones in the sample, around 77% were seen once. Sequencing used memory CD4+ T cells from PBMCs. The subset denotes: CD45RA-negative fraction. Receptors originate from a man aged 18 to 29 in good health. Some clones in this sample may be carry-over from other donors' samples.

The chain carries TRBV6-5 and TRBJ1-1; D gene uncertain. Looked up from germline, CDR1 is MNHEY and CDR2 is SVGAGI. This CDR3 contains 15 residues. Trimming removed 0 bases from V and 0 bases from J, with 8 bases in between. DNA of the CDR3: TGTGCCAGCAGTTACTCTCGACACATGAACACTGAAGCTTTCTTT. Translated: CASSYSRHMNTEAFF.

The chain employs TRBV7-9 and TRBJ1-1; D perhaps matches TRBD1 (5 bases). V was cut by 0 bases and J by 10 bases, with 12 bases left in between. Per the germline V gene, CDR1 is SEHNR and CDR2 is FQNEAQ (reference sequence). This CDR3 comprises 13 residues. The CDR3 DNA sequence: TGTGCCAGCAGCTTAGCGATAAGAGGGGCAGCTTTCTTT. Its translation is CASSLAIRGAAFF.

The chain is built from TRBV7-2 and TRBJ2-7; possibly TRBD2 for D (5 bases). This CDR3 has 15 residues. Germline CDR1 is SGHTA and CDR2 is FQGNSA. Trimming shortened V by 0 bases and J by 1 base, and 10 bases separated the two germline ends. The CDR3 DNA reads as TGTGCCAGCAGCTTAGCGCGGGTTCCTTCCTACGAGCAGTACTTC. This gives the protein CASSLARVPSYEQYF.

The chain carries TRBV21-1 and TRBJ1-1; the table's D call, TRBD1, was not checked against the DNA. TRBV21-1 is a listed pseudogene. The CDR3 contains 14 residues. CDR3 region: CASNNRGPDTEAFF. DNA for the CDR3: TGTGCCAGCAACAACAGGGGGCCGGACACTGAAGCTTTCTTT.

The chain has TRBV18 and TRBJ2-3; unclear D gene. Germline-derived CDR1 and CDR2 are KGHSH and LQKENI. V lost 2 bases to trimming and J lost 5 bases, with 8 bases between them. The CDR3 is made up of 13 amino acids. The DNA for the CDR3 is TGTGCCAGCTCACCAGTTTTATTAGATACGCAGTATTTT. This codes for CASSPVLLDTQYF.

The V call is TRBV28, the J call TRBJ2-5, with 8 bases that match TRBD1. Unmatched junction bases numbered 12, after V lost 4 bases and J lost 5 bases. Germline V lookup: CDR1 MDHEN, CDR2 SYDVKM. CDR3 length: 16 amino acids. This chain's CDR3 is CASSSPGGVFLETQYF. The CDR3 DNA reads TGTGCCAGCAGTTCCCCAGGGGGCGTATTTCTGGAGACCCAGTACTTC.

The chain has TRBV19 and TRBJ2-3; TRBD1 aligns across 9 bases. With 4 bases clipped from V and 2 bases from J, the junction kept 7 bases outside the gene matches. Germline V gives CDR1 LNHDA, CDR2 SQIVND (reference sequence). The CDR3 loop spans 16 amino acids. CDR3 loop: CASSNWGQGFTDTQYF. Written as DNA, the CDR3 is TGTGCCAGTAGTAATTGGGGACAGGGCTTCACAGATACGCAGTATTTT.

The gene calls are TRBV4-2 and TRBJ2-1, with 8 bases identical to TRBD2. The V gene's germline CDR1 is LGHNA and CDR2 YNFKEQ. CDR3 size: 16 residues. The J segment lost 4 bases and the V segment lost 0 bases, leaving 5 bases of the junction unmatched. CDR3 sequence: CASSQDRGGRYNEQFF. DNA for the CDR3: TGTGCCAGCAGCCAAGATCGGGGGGGCAGGTACAATGAGCAGTTCTTC.

In this sample, this clone turned up once. The V and J genes are TRBV2 and TRBJ2-1, with 7 bases that match TRBD2. Trimming at V came to 5 bases and at J to 8 bases, leaving 6 bases not matched to a gene. There are 13 residues in the CDR3. Germline V gives CDR1 SNHLY, CDR2 FYNNEI. DNA of the CDR3: TGTGCCAGCAGTAGCGGGGCACCCGATGAGCAGTTCTTC. It translates to CASSSGAPDEQFF.

This clone was observed a single time. The chain has TRBV29-1 and TRBJ2-2; possibly TRBD2 for D (6 bases). With 1 base removed from V and 3 bases from J, the gap between germline ends came to 12 bases. The CDR3 sequence is 15 residues long. Per the germline V gene, CDR1 is SQVTM and CDR2 is ANQGSEA. CDR3 residues: CSVEGTGVHTGELFF. CDR3 in DNA: TGCAGCGTTGAAGGAACGGGGGTTCACACCGGGGAGCTGTTTTTT.

The J gene is TRBJ2-1, the V gene TRBV29-1, with 7 bases matching TRBD2. The CDR3 contains 14 residues. The ends lost 3 bases at V and 4 bases at J; junction bases unmatched: 6. Germline-derived CDR1 and CDR2 are SQVTM and ANQGSEA. CDR3 residues: CSVDISSGYNEQFF. The CDR3 nucleotides are TGCAGCGTTGATATATCTAGCGGATACAATGAGCAGTTCTTC.

V and J are TRBV7-9 and TRBJ2-1, with TRBD1 as a possible D gene (6 bases). V lost 4 bases to trimming and J lost 7 bases, with 11 bases between them. The germline CDR1 and CDR2 sequences are SEHNR and FQNEAQ (reference sequence). The CDR3 consists of 13 residues. This CDR3 reads CASSSGHSNEQFF. The CDR3 nucleotides are TGTGCCAGCAGCTCGGGACACTCTAATGAGCAGTTCTTC. The variable domain in full, completed from reference TRBV7-9 and TRBJ2-1, reads DTGVSQNPRHKITKRGQNVTFRCDPISEHNRLYWYRQTLGQGPEFLTYFQNEAQLEKSRLLSDRFSAERPKGSFSTLEIQRTEQGDSAMYLCASSSGHSNEQFFGPGTRLTVL.

V and J are TRBV7-8 and TRBJ1-5; no definite D call. The length of the CDR3 is 14 residues. CDR1 SGHVS and CDR2 FQNEAQ come from the germline V gene. V shed 3 bases and J shed 1 base, with 7 bases lying between them. The CDR3 sequence: CASSLVSSNQPQHF. CDR3 DNA: TGTGCCAGCAGCTTGGTTTCCAGCAATCAGCCCCAGCATTTT.

The chain carries TRBV7-8 and TRBJ2-1, with TRBD1 identical over 12 bases. Germline V gene sequence: CDR1 SGHVS, CDR2 FQNEAQ. V shed 5 bases and J 9 bases; nucleotides not matched to a gene: 11. This CDR3 is built from 16 residues. CDR3 loop: CASSGNRDRGLSEQFF. The CDR3 nucleotides are TGTGCCAGCAGCGGTAACCGGGACAGGGGGCTTTCTGAGCAGTTCTTC.

The rearrangement uses TRBV14 and TRBJ2-4, with D possibly matching TRBD1 (6 bases). This CDR3 contains 17 residues. Germline CDR1 is SGHDN and CDR2 is FVKESK. Trimming pared 0 bases from V and 1 base from J, leaving 13 bases between. CDR3 sequence: CASSQEGGRWAKNIQYF. As DNA, the CDR3 is TGTGCCAGCAGCCAAGAAGGGGGAAGGTGGGCCAAAAACATTCAGTACTTC. Full variable domain (remainder filled in from reference TRBV14 and TRBJ2-4): EAGVTQFPSHSVIEKGQTVTLRCDPISGHDNLYWYRRVMGKEIKFLLHFVKESKQDESGMPNNRFLAERTGGTYSTLKVQPAELEDSGVYFCASSQEGGRWAKNIQYFGAGTRLSVL.

The table lists this clone with a count of one. The chain has TRBV7-2 and TRBJ2-2; 9 nucleotides align to TRBD2. Germline V lookup: CDR1 SGHTA, CDR2 FQGNSA. The CDR3 runs to 18 residues. Trimming at V came to 2 bases and at J to 3 bases, leaving 10 bases not matched to a gene. CDR3 loop: CASSLIPGGRAHTGELFF. Here the CDR3 DNA reads TGTGCCAGCAGCTTAATCCCTGGCGGGAGGGCCCACACCGGGGAGCTGTTTTTT.

The J gene is TRBJ1-2, the V gene TRBV27, with D hard to call. The CDR3 sequence is 18 residues long. The germline V gene has CDR1 MNHEY and CDR2 SMNVEV (reference sequence). Trimming removed 2 bases at V and 2 bases at J, with 21 bases between. CDR3 amino acids: CASSLVPGSPHPNYGYTF. CDR3 coding DNA: TGTGCCAGCAGTTTAGTTCCCGGGTCACCGCACCCGAACTATGGCTACACCTTC.

The J gene is TRBJ2-1, the V gene TRBV9, with TRBD2 matching 9 bases. Germline V CDR1 and CDR2: SGDLS, YYNGEE. V was clipped by 2 bases and J by 0 bases; unmatched bases: 3. The CDR3 covers 16 residues. The CDR3 DNA sequence: TGTGCCAGCAGCGTTTTTAGCGGGAGCTCCTACAATGAGCAGTTCTTC. Translation gives CASSVFSGSSYNEQFF.

Here the CDR3 reads CASRALAGGPGELFF. As DNA, the CDR3 is TGTGCCAGCAGAGCACTAGCGGGAGGCCCCGGGGAGCTGTTTTTT. This chain uses TRBV7-2 with TRBJ2-2, with 12 bases fitting TRBD2. The CDR3 covers 15 residues. V was clipped by 6 bases and J by 6 bases; unmatched bases: 5. CDR1 and CDR2 from the germline V gene are SGHTA and FQGNSA.

The V gene is TRBV2, the J gene TRBJ2-1; D not resolved. From germline, CDR1 is SNHLY and CDR2 FYNNEI. Trimming shortened V by 5 bases and J by 0 bases, and 11 bases separated the two germline ends. The CDR3 extends over 15 amino acids. The CDR3 nucleotides are TGTGCCAGCAGTTCTGACTCCAACTCCTACAATGAGCAGTTCTTC. This translates into CASSSDSNSYNEQFF.

This chain joins TRBV28 and TRBJ2-4; 7 nucleotides match TRBD1. The CDR3 sequence is 13 residues long. V lost 6 bases, J lost 1 base, and 0 bases stayed unmatched. The V gene's germline CDR1 is MDHEN and CDR2 SYDVKM. In nucleotides, the CDR3 is TGTGCCAGCAGGACAGGGGCCAAAAACATTCAGTACTTC. Amino acid sequence: CASRTGAKNIQYF.

The V and J genes are TRBV25-1 and TRBJ2-5; D might be TRBD1 or TRBD2, each matching 7 bases. Germline lookup yields CDR1 MGHDK and CDR2 SYGVNS. This CDR3 has 17 amino acids. Trimming took off 8 bases at V and 1 base at J, with 23 bases between the two ends. This chain's CDR3 is CASSATRGEGAQETQYF. CDR3 nucleotides: TGTGCCAGCTCGGCAACTCGGGGGGAGGGGGCCCAAGAGACCCAGTACTTC.

The chain carries TRBV28 and TRBJ1-4; 10 bases fit TRBD1. Trimming took 4 bases from V and 10 from J; bases not matched to a gene: 9. Germline loops: CDR1 MDHEN, CDR2 SYDVKM. The CDR3 runs 15 residues. As DNA, the CDR3 is TGTGCCAGCAGTTCACCGGGACAGGGGATGGGAAAACTGTTTTTT. It specifies CASSSPGQGMGKLFF.

To note about this clone: The sample holds other DNA sequences that translate to the same CDR3. The genes are TRBV9 and TRBJ2-5; D gene ambiguous. The CDR3 length is 12 residues. V was trimmed by 0 bases and J by 3 bases, leaving 3 bases between them. From germline, CDR1 is SGDLS and CDR2 YYNGEE. The CDR3 region has the DNA TGTGCCAGCAGCGTAGATGAAGAGACCCAGTACTTC. Translating gives CASSVDEETQYF.

This chain's CDR3 is CASSDDVSGANVLTF. CDR3 DNA: TGTGCCAGCAGTGACGACGTCTCTGGGGCCAACGTCCTGACTTTC. V and J are TRBV25-1 and TRBJ2-6, with D unclear. V was cut by 3 bases and J by 0 bases, with 6 bases left in between. CDR1 is MGHDK, CDR2 SYGVNS, per germline. The length of the CDR3 is 15 residues.

This clone was recorded only once. The chain combines TRBV6-1 with TRBJ2-7; tentatively, D is TRBD1 (5 bases). Germline V CDR1 and CDR2: MNHNS, SASEGT. This CDR3 contains 14 residues. V was clipped by 6 bases and J by 2 bases, with 14 bases between them. The CDR3 nucleotides are TGTGCCAGCAGACAGGTAATCGCGACCTACGAGCAGTACTTC. It specifies CASRQVIATYEQYF.

The chain recombines TRBV12-5 with TRBJ2-7, with 8 bases that match TRBD1. The germline gives CDR1 LGHNT, CDR2 FRNRAP. V gave up 5 bases and J gave up 1 base; unmatched junction bases: 1. The CDR3 consists of 13 residues. The CDR3 reads CASGRTGSYEQYF. Written as DNA, the CDR3 is TGTGCTAGTGGTAGGACAGGGTCCTACGAGCAGTACTTC.

The chain employs TRBV28 and TRBJ2-1; possible D gene TRBD1, 5 bases. V shed 2 bases and J shed 1 base, with 9 bases lying between them. Germline CDR1 reads MDHEN; CDR2 reads SYDVKM. The CDR3 runs 15 residues. The CDR3 loop is CASSLMWTSYNEQFF. CDR3 DNA: TGTGCCAGCAGTTTAATGTGGACATCCTACAATGAGCAGTTCTTC.

The chain is built from TRBV5-6 and TRBJ1-4; D not certain. Between the trimmed V and J ends, which lost 1 base and 5 bases, there was a span of 12 bases. The CDR3 runs to 15 residues. Germline values: CDR1 SGHDT, CDR2 YYEEEE. The CDR3 protein is CASSLSEARNEKLFF. For the CDR3, the DNA is TGTGCCAGCAGCTTGAGTGAAGCAAGGAATGAAAAACTGTTTTTT.